This is a list of T cell receptor beta chains from one sample in a study of beta chain features in type 1 diabetes. Clones were sequenced by immunoSEQ multiplex PCR, and TCRdb holds only the in-frame ones, with some missing. The table records about 340,000 clones, 8% of them present only once. Source material: central memory CD4+ T cells from blood. Every receptor here comes from a woman aged 18-35 years in good health. Both conserved end residues are part of each CDR3. A D gene is named only where the DNA matches it firmly. A clone size is listed for some rows: how often the clone was seen (once, few, many), or a class if it is expanded.

CDR3aa | CDR3nt | d_gene | abundance | j_gene | v_gene
CASSLEAGAPYEQYF | TGTGCCAGCAGCTTGGAAGCGGGAGCCCCCTACGAGCAGTACTTC | TRBD2 | few | TRBJ2-7 | TRBV7-9
CASSLVGGPGQPQHF | TGTGCCAGCAGCTTAGTCGGGGGGCCGGGTCAGCCCCAGCATTTT | . | few | TRBJ1-5 | TRBV7-9
CASSPSAVSTDTQYF | TGTGCCAGCTCACCCTCAGCGGTTAGCACAGATACGCAGTATTTT | . | many | TRBJ2-3 | TRBV18
CASSYGDGRGTEAFF | TGTGCCAGCAGTTACGGGGACGGGCGAGGGACTGAAGCTTTCTTT | . | . | TRBJ1-1 | TRBV6-5
CASSVGGGSLPEQFF | TGTGCCAGCAGCGTAGGAGGCGGGAGCCTACCGGAGCAGTTCTTC | TRBD2 | . | TRBJ2-1 | TRBV9
CASSPHPTGLYYEQYF | TGTGCCAGCAGCCCCCACCCGACAGGGTTGTACTACGAGCAGTACTTC | TRBD1 | few | TRBJ2-7 | TRBV7-9
CASSYRGQVNNEQFF | TGTGCCAGCAGTTACCGGGGACAGGTAAACAATGAGCAGTTCTTC | TRBD1 | few | TRBJ2-1 | TRBV6-6
CASSQTQGFWTEAFF | TGCGCCAGCAGCCAAACTCAGGGATTTTGGACTGAAGCTTTCTTT | . | . | TRBJ1-1 | TRBV4-3
CASRRDFLSSYEQYF | TGCGCCAGCAGAAGGGACTTCCTTTCTTCCTACGAGCAGTACTTC | . | . | TRBJ2-7 | TRBV10-2
CSVLLPGEPQHF | TGCAGCGTGTTGCTACCGGGGGAGCCCCAGCATTTT | . | few | TRBJ1-5 | TRBV29-1
CASPWLGLSKNIQYF | TGTGCCAGCCCGTGGTTGGGATTGTCCAAAAACATTCAGTACTTC | . | . | TRBJ2-4 | TRBV6-5
CASSLLSIYEQYF | TGTGCCAGCAGCTTATTGTCAATCTACGAGCAGTACTTC | . | . | TRBJ2-7 | TRBV7-2
CASSFASTETQYF | TGTGCCAGCAGCTTTGCTAGCACCGAGACCCAGTACTTC | . | . | TRBJ2-5 | TRBV7-8
CATSRLNEKLFF | TGTGCCACCAGCAGACTTAATGAAAAACTGTTTTTT | . | . | TRBJ1-4 | TRBV15
CASSFDSRYSGANVLTF | TGTGCCAGCAGTTTCGACAGCCGCTACTCTGGGGCCAACGTCCTGACTTTC | . | few | TRBJ2-6 | TRBV27
CASRVRQVAETQYF | TGTGCCAGCAGGGTTAGACAGGTGGCAGAGACCCAGTACTTC | . | few | TRBJ2-5 | TRBV2
CASASSTSGSFYNEQFF | TGTGCCAGCGCCTCGTCGACTAGCGGGAGCTTCTACAATGAGCAGTTCTTC | TRBD2 | . | TRBJ2-1 | TRBV10-3
CASSQDSASGRIDTQYF | TGCGCCAGCAGCCAAGATTCAGCTAGCGGGAGAATAGATACGCAGTATTTT | TRBD2 | . | TRBJ2-3 | TRBV4-3
CASSWGGTNTEAFF | TGTGCCAGCAGCTGGGGTGGGACGAACACTGAAGCTTTCTTT | . | few | TRBJ1-1 | TRBV5-8
CASSPDGSNYGYTF | TGTGCCAGCAGCCCAGACGGCAGCAACTATGGCTACACCTTC | . | . | TRBJ1-2 | TRBV7-3
CASSFPAGGSYEQYF | TGTGCCAGCAGTTTCCCAGCGGGAGGTTCCTACGAGCAGTACTTC | TRBD2 | . | TRBJ2-7 | TRBV28
CASSLNTGAGGYTF | TGTGCCAGCTCGCTTAATACAGGGGCCGGTGGCTACACCTTC | TRBD1 | . | TRBJ1-2 | TRBV18
CASRLTGGNTEAFF | TGCGCCAGCAGGTTGACAGGGGGTAACACTGAAGCTTTCTTT | TRBD1 | . | TRBJ1-1 | TRBV5-1
CASSRTGDGGYTF | TGTGCCAGCAGCAGGACAGGGGATGGTGGCTACACCTTC | TRBD1 | . | TRBJ1-2 | TRBV7-9
CSALGALGDEKLFF | TGCAGCGCCCTCGGAGCCCTGGGGGATGAAAAACTGTTTTTT | . | . | TRBJ1-4 | TRBV29-1
CASSRGTNEKLFF | TGTGCCAGCAGTAGGGGAACTAATGAAAAACTGTTTTTT | . | many | TRBJ1-4 | TRBV14
CASSSQGQANTEAFF | TGTGCCAGCAGCTCCCAGGGGCAGGCGAACACTGAAGCTTTCTTT | . | . | TRBJ1-1 | TRBV9
CASSLAANTDTQYF | TGCGCCAGCAGCTTGGCGGCAAACACAGATACGCAGTATTTT | . | . | TRBJ2-3 | TRBV5-1
CASREQGRDTEAFF | TGTGCCAGCAGAGAGCAGGGGAGGGACACTGAAGCTTTCTTT | . | few | TRBJ1-1 | TRBV28
CASSPTGFEQYF | TGTGCCAGCTCTCCAACAGGGTTCGAGCAGTACTTC | . | many | TRBJ2-7 | TRBV18
CSVSPPGTSVYEQYF | TGCAGCGTTTCCCCCCCCGGGACTAGCGTCTACGAGCAGTACTTC | TRBD2 | . | TRBJ2-7 | TRBV29-1
CASSWRGIAKNIQYF | TGTGCCAGCAGTTGGAGGGGGATAGCCAAAAACATTCAGTACTTC | . | . | TRBJ2-4 | TRBV28
CASRILGTYEQYF | TGTGCCAGCAGGATCTTGGGAACCTACGAGCAGTACTTC | . | few | TRBJ2-7 | TRBV27
CASSFNPTSYEQYF | TGTGCCAGCAGCTTTAACCCAACCAGCTACGAGCAGTACTTC | . | . | TRBJ2-7 | TRBV7-8
CASGGPGETQYF | TGTGCCTCTGGAGGGCCAGGAGAGACCCAGTACTTC | . | . | TRBJ2-5 | TRBV10-3
CATSRERLAGVIGELFF | TGTGCCACCAGCAGAGAAAGGCTAGCGGGAGTGATCGGGGAGCTGTTTTTT | TRBD2 | . | TRBJ2-2 | TRBV15
CASSESGTSHTQYF | TGTGCCAGCAGCGAGAGCGGGACGAGTCATACGCAGTATTTT | TRBD2 | few | TRBJ2-3 | TRBV9
CASSLGLAGGPGETQYF | TGTGCCAGCAGCTTGGGCCTAGCGGGAGGGCCGGGAGAGACCCAGTACTTC | TRBD2 | few | TRBJ2-5 | TRBV7-3
CASSEHGTLYEQYF | TGTGCCAGCAGTGAACACGGGACCCTCTACGAGCAGTACTTC | . | few | TRBJ2-7 | TRBV6-1
CASSLLGQIVNYGYTF | TGTGCCAGCAGCTTACTGGGACAGATCGTTAACTATGGCTACACCTTC | TRBD1 | . | TRBJ1-2 | TRBV7-9
CASRGLYSNQPQHF | TGTGCCAGCAGGGGACTATATAGCAATCAGCCCCAGCATTTT | . | . | TRBJ1-5 | TRBV28
CASSYGASGSKDTQYF | TGTGCCAGCAGTTACGGGGCTAGCGGGAGCAAAGATACGCAGTATTTT | TRBD2 | many | TRBJ2-3 | TRBV6-6
CASSQDLASFYNEQFF | TGTGCCAGCAGCCAAGATCTTGCCAGTTTCTACAATGAGCAGTTCTTC | . | . | TRBJ2-1 | TRBV14
CASSSIANTGSYEQYF | TGTGCCAGCAGTTCTATCGCGAATACAGGCTCCTACGAGCAGTACTTC | . | many | TRBJ2-7 | TRBV27
CASRGRGTGLTGELFF | TGTGCCAGCAGGGGAAGAGGGACAGGGCTCACCGGGGAGCTGTTTTTT | TRBD1 | few | TRBJ2-2 | TRBV25-1
CASSLVSSGYQETQYF | TGTGCCAGCAGTTTAGTCTCTAGCGGGTACCAAGAGACCCAGTACTTC | TRBD2 | . | TRBJ2-5 | TRBV28
CASSYEPTQYF | TGTGCCAGCAGCTATGAGCCAACGCAGTATTTT | . | many | TRBJ2-3 | TRBV7-9
CASSMDITQPQHF | TGTGCCAGTAGTATGGATATAACTCAGCCCCAGCATTTT | . | . | TRBJ1-5 | TRBV19
CASSLAGRAGEQYF | TGTGCCAGCAGCTTAGCCGGGAGGGCGGGGGAGCAGTACTTC | TRBD2 | . | TRBJ2-7 | TRBV7-2
CASSHWGTGELFF | TGTGCCAGCAGTCACTGGGGCACCGGGGAGCTGTTTTTT | . | few | TRBJ2-2 | TRBV5-4
CASSFLGRGAGDTQYF | TGTGCCAGCAGCTTCTTGGGCAGGGGTGCGGGAGATACGCAGTATTTT | . | few | TRBJ2-3 | TRBV7-3
CASSSLGRGSNQPQHF | TGTGCCAGCAGCTCCTTGGGACGGGGGAGCAATCAGCCCCAGCATTTT | . | . | TRBJ1-5 | TRBV7-3
CASSEWGGSGHSSYNEQFF | TGTGCCAGCAGTGAATGGGGTGGGTCGGGACATAGCTCCTACAATGAGCAGTTCTTC | . | few | TRBJ2-1 | TRBV6-1
CASSEPQGVHEQYF | TGTGCCAGCAGTGAACCACAGGGTGTCCACGAGCAGTACTTC | . | . | TRBJ2-7 | TRBV6-4
CASSQAREWQQFF | TGTGCCAGCAGTCAAGCTAGGGAATGGCAGCAGTTCTTC | . | . | TRBJ2-1 | TRBV28